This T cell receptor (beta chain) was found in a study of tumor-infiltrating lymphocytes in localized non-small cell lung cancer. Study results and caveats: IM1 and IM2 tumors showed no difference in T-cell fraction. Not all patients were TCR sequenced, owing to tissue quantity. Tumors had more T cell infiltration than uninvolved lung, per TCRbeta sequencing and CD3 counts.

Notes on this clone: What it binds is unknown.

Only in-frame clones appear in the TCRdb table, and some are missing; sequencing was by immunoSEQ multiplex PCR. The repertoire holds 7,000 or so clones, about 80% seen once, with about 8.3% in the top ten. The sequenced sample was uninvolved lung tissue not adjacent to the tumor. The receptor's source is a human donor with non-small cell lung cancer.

This chain's CDR3 is CASSEQGDDTEAFF. DNA for the CDR3: TGTGCCAGCAGTGAACAGGGGGACGACACTGAAGCTTTCTTT. V and J are TRBV2 and TRBJ1-1; 7 bases line up with TRBD1. This CDR3 comprises 14 residues. V was pared by 2 bases and J by 3 bases, with 3 bases of the junction left unmatched. CDR1 is SNHLY and CDR2 is FYNNEI in the germline V gene.